The 8 T cell receptor beta chains reported below all come from one sample, sequenced in a study of siplizumab effects on memory and regulatory T cells (dated by TCRdb to the late 2010s). The protocol used for the library was the immunoSEQ multiplex PCR assay. Drawn from immuneACCESS, this table holds only the in-frame rearrangements with V and J called that TCRdb kept. Clones are partly lost; checked studies trace under half to an unresolved V gene and leave the rest unexplained. The sample profile shows around 78,000 clones; about 90% of them were found once. The ten largest make up approximately 30% of the sample. The source material was CD8+ T cells sorted from blood. These receptor sequences come from a human donor in good health.

V is TRBV20-1 and J is TRBJ2-4; weak D call: TRBD2 (7 bases). V lost 8 bases to trimming and J lost 9 bases, with 14 bases between them. This CDR3 has 11 amino acids. Germline V CDR1 and CDR2: DFQATT, SNEGSKA (reference sequence). CDR3 residues: CSTKGGGIQYF. DNA of the CDR3: TGCAGTACTAAGGGAGGGGGCATTCAGTACTTC.

The rearrangement joins TRBV6-5 to TRBJ1-1; D not resolved. CDR1 and CDR2 from the germline V gene are MNHEY and SVGAGI. The length of the CDR3 is 13 residues. The V end lost 5 bases, the J end lost 1 base, and 8 bases lay between the germline ends. CDR3 loop: CASSTTSNTEAFF. In DNA form, the CDR3 reads TGTGCCAGCAGTACCACATCGAACACTGAAGCTTTCTTT.

The chain employs TRBV13 and TRBJ2-6; D is undetermined. Trimming left V 5 bases short and J 4 bases short, with 15 bases between. CDR1 and CDR2 (germline): PRHDT, FYEKMQ (reference sequence). This CDR3 has 16 residues. The CDR3 nucleotides read TGTGCCAGCAGCGTCCACGTTTTGGTGGGGGCCAACGTCCTGACTTTC. Residues: CASSVHVLVGANVLTF.

The gene calls are TRBV7-9 and TRBJ2-7; D is possibly TRBD1 (6 bases). Germline CDR1 reads SEHNR; CDR2 reads FQNEAQ (reference sequence). V gave up 4 bases and J gave up 5 bases, with 12 bases separating them. The CDR3 has 13 residues. This chain's CDR3 is CASSYSQGNEQYF. CDR3 bases: TGTGCCAGCAGCTACTCACAGGGAAACGAGCAGTACTTC.

This chain connects TRBV29-1 to TRBJ1-3; D not certain. V was clipped by 4 bases and J by 0 bases, with 10 bases between them. Germline V gene data show CDR1 as SQVTM and CDR2 as ANQGSEA. The CDR3 consists of 14 residues. CDR3 region: CSVAIGSSGNTIYF. For the CDR3, the DNA is TGCAGCGTTGCCATTGGTAGCTCTGGAAACACCATATATTTT.

This rearrangement joins TRBV2 to TRBJ1-4, with unresolved D. The CDR3 is 11 residues long. The ends were cut back, 6 bases at V and 5 bases at J, with 4 bases in the middle. CDR1 and CDR2 from the germline V gene are SNHLY and FYNNEI. The CDR3 coding sequence is TGTGCCAGCAGCTTAAATGAAAAACTGTTTTTT. Translated, it gives CASSLNEKLFF.

The V call is TRBV27, the J call TRBJ2-7, with 7 bases fitting TRBD1. This CDR3 comprises 14 residues. V shed 6 bases and J 4 bases; nucleotides not matched to a gene: 9. Germline-derived CDR1 and CDR2 are MNHEY and SMNVEV (reference sequence). Here the CDR3 reads CASRPRGNPYEQYF. The CDR3 coding sequence is TGTGCCAGCAGGCCCAGGGGGAACCCTTACGAGCAGTACTTC.

The chain is built from TRBV5-4 and TRBJ1-4; 7 bases line up with TRBD1. With 4 bases clipped from V and 5 bases from J, the junction kept 5 bases outside the gene matches. The germline V gene encodes CDR1 SGHNT and CDR2 YYREEE (reference sequence). The CDR3 is 14 amino acids. In nucleotides, the CDR3 is TGTGCCAGCAGCCACGGGACAGACAATGAAAAACTGTTTTTT. This translates into CASSHGTDNEKLFF.